These 31 T cell receptor beta chains were all obtained from the same sample, sequenced in a study of blood T cell repertoires in COVID-19. Only in-frame clones appear in the TCRdb table, and some are missing; sequencing was by immunoSEQ multiplex PCR. The sample carries about 210,000 clones, about four fifths recorded once. Sequenced material: peripheral blood. These receptors came from a woman in her thirties or forties with acute or convalescent COVID-19.

The chain employs TRBV20-1 and TRBJ2-1, with 7 positions matching TRBD2. The germline CDR1 and CDR2 sequences are DFQATT and SNEGSKA (reference sequence). The J segment lost 0 bases and the V segment lost 3 bases, leaving 11 bases of the junction unmatched. This CDR3 has 17 amino acids. The CDR3 sequence: CSASPTVRTSSYNEQFF. CDR3 coding DNA: TGCAGTGCTAGTCCGACAGTCAGGACTAGCTCCTACAATGAGCAGTTCTTC.

This clone was recorded only once. The chain couples TRBV7-9 to TRBJ1-2; D possibly corresponds to TRBD1 (6 bases). Germline CDR1 SEHNR, CDR2 FQNEAQ (reference sequence). This CDR3 is 18 amino acids long. V was pared by 1 base and J by 6 bases, with 24 bases between. CDR3 amino acids: CASSLEVGRGGDDHGYTF. The CDR3, as DNA: TGTGCCAGCAGCTTAGAAGTGGGTAGGGGGGGAGATGACCATGGCTACACCTTC.

Turning to this clone: The same CDR3 also results from other DNA sequences found in this sample. This rearrangement joins TRBV7-2 to TRBJ2-5; 9 bases are a match to TRBD2. Unmatched junction bases numbered 0, after V lost 3 bases and J lost 1 base. CDR1 is SGHTA, CDR2 FQGNSA, per germline. The CDR3 extends over 14 amino acids. The CDR3 nucleotides are TGTGCCAGCAGCTTGACTAGCGGCCAAGAGACCCAGTACTTC. This sequence encodes CASSLTSGQETQYF.

This clone has just one count. This sample also contains other DNA sequences that code for the same CDR3. The chain links TRBV5-1 to TRBJ2-3; D is unresolved. The CDR3 sequence is 13 residues long. V was pared by 0 bases and J by 3 bases, with 5 bases between. Germline V gene lookup returns CDR1 SGHRS and CDR2 YFSETQ. The CDR3 bases are TGCGCCAGCAGCTTGGAGCTGACAGATACGCAGTATTTT. As protein: CASSLELTDTQYF. Using reference TRBV5-1 and TRBJ2-3 for the parts outside the CDR3, the full variable domain is KAGVTQTPRYLIKTRGQQVTLSCSPISGHRSVSWYQQTPGQGLQFLFEYFSETQRNKGNFPGRFSGRQFSNSRSEMNVSTLELGDSALYLCASSLELTDTQYFGPGTRLTVL.

The J gene is TRBJ1-5, the V gene TRBV19, with 7 bases identical to TRBD1. The CDR3 sequence is 18 residues long. Trimming removed 2 bases from V and 0 bases from J; junction bases left unmatched: 10. Germline CDR1 reads LNHDA; CDR2 reads SQIVND (reference sequence). CDR3 loop: CASSIKKGQLYSNQPQHF. CDR3 DNA: TGTGCCAGTAGTATAAAGAAGGGACAGCTCTATAGCAATCAGCCCCAGCATTTT.

The rearrangement joins TRBV5-4 to TRBJ1-2; the match to TRBD1 covers 7 bases. V was pared by 3 bases and J by 8 bases, with 10 bases of the junction left unmatched. Germline V gives CDR1 SGHNT, CDR2 YYREEE (reference sequence). CDR3 length: 14 amino acids. The DNA for the CDR3 is TGTGCCAGCAGCTCAACCGGGACAGCTGAGGGCTACACCTTC. Translation gives CASSSTGTAEGYTF.

The V and J genes are TRBV4-1 and TRBJ2-1; 7 bases fit TRBD2. The V segment lost 4 bases and the J segment 6 bases; nucleotides outside the gene matches: 6. The CDR3 loop spans 14 amino acids. The V gene's germline CDR1 is MGHRA and CDR2 YSYEKL. The CDR3 region is CASSPWGEGNEQFF. As DNA, the CDR3 is TGCGCCAGCAGCCCCTGGGGGGAGGGCAATGAGCAGTTCTTC.

The chain carries TRBV15 and TRBJ2-2; possible D gene TRBD2, 5 bases. Trimming left V 8 bases short and J 6 bases short, with 10 bases between. The CDR3 is 12 amino acids. Looked up from germline, CDR1 is LNHNV and CDR2 is YYDKDF (reference sequence). The CDR3 loop reads CATSLRAGELFF. The CDR3 DNA is TGTGCCACCTCCTTGAGGGCCGGGGAGCTGTTTTTT.

The chain combines TRBV14 with TRBJ2-1; maybe TRBD2 (7 bases). V shed 5 bases and J shed 7 bases, with 18 bases lying between them. Per the germline V gene, CDR1 is SGHDN and CDR2 is FVKESK. This CDR3 contains 15 residues. CDR3 region: CASSTRVRGANEQFF. The CDR3 coding sequence is TGTGCCAGCAGCACCCGGGTCCGGGGGGCGAATGAGCAGTTCTTC. The variable domain in full, with the rest retrieved from reference TRBV14 and TRBJ2-1, is EAGVTQFPSHSVIEKGQTVTLRCDPISGHDNLYWYRRVMGKEIKFLLHFVKESKQDESGMPNNRFLAERTGGTYSTLKVQPAELEDSGVYFCASSTRVRGANEQFFGPGTRLTVL.

A single count supports this clone. The J gene is TRBJ1-2, the V gene TRBV3-1 (or the pseudogene TRBV3-2); D is undetermined. The germline gives CDR1 LGHDT, CDR2 YNNKEL (reference sequence). Trimming shortened V by 4 bases and J by 0 bases, and 9 bases separated the two germline ends. This CDR3 has 14 residues. For the CDR3, the DNA is TGTGCCAGCAGCCCGATGGGAGCTAACTATGGCTACACCTTC. This translates into CASSPMGANYGYTF.

V is TRBV11-2 and J is TRBJ1-1; D is unresolved. The V end was cut by 3 bases, the J end by 4 bases, with 12 bases between. This CDR3 comprises 14 residues. Germline V CDR1 and CDR2: SGHAT, FQNNGV. Here the CDR3 DNA reads TGTGCCAGCAGCTTTGATTATCCGGGCACTGAAGCTTTCTTT. Amino acids: CASSFDYPGTEAFF.

The V gene is TRBV10-3, the J gene TRBJ2-1; 9 bases agree with TRBD2. CDR1 is ENHRY and CDR2 is SYGVKD in the germline V gene. With 8 bases clipped from V and 8 bases from J, the junction kept 7 bases outside the gene matches. This CDR3 has 13 amino acids. The CDR3 DNA follows: TGTGCCATCTTAGCGGGGGCGGAGGATGAGCAGTTCTTC. It translates to CAILAGAEDEQFF.

V usage is TRBV7-2 and J usage is TRBJ2-7; no reliable D call. The CDR3 is made up of 12 amino acids. V lost 1 base and J lost 5, with 6 bases in between. The V gene's germline CDR1 is SGHTA and CDR2 FQGNSA. CDR3 DNA sequence: TGTGCCAGCAGCTTAGACTACCACGAGCAGTACTTC. Translation gives CASSLDYHEQYF. The whole variable domain, filled in from reference TRBV7-2 and TRBJ2-7, reads GAGVSQSPSNKVTEKGKDVELRCDPISGHTALYWYRQSLGQGLEFLIYFQGNSAPDKSGLPSDRFSAERTGGSVSTLTIQRTQQEDSAVYLCASSLDYHEQYFGPGTRLTVT.

The rearrangement joins TRBV4-3 to TRBJ2-7, with D hard to call. This CDR3 has 15 amino acids. Trimming shortened V by 4 bases and J by 2 bases, and 15 bases separated the two germline ends. Germline V gene lookup returns CDR1 LGHNA and CDR2 YSLEER. CDR3 protein: CASSPALKNTYEQYF. The CDR3 DNA follows: TGCGCCAGCAGCCCCGCTCTTAAGAACACCTACGAGCAGTACTTC.

The chain couples TRBV5-1 to TRBJ1-2; D is perhaps TRBD1 (5 bases). V gave up 0 bases and J gave up 2 bases, with 8 bases separating them. The CDR3 is 14 residues long. CDR1 is SGHRS, CDR2 YFSETQ, per germline. The CDR3, as DNA: TGCGCCAGCAGCTTGGACAGGATGAACTATGGCTACACCTTC. The encoded protein is CASSLDRMNYGYTF.

The chain uses TRBV29-1 and TRBJ2-7, with D possibly TRBD2 on 5 matching bases. Germline V gives CDR1 SQVTM, CDR2 ANQGSEA. The CDR3 runs 12 residues. V gave up 6 bases and J gave up 3 bases, with 12 bases separating them. The CDR3 loop is CSVRTANYEQYF. The DNA of the CDR3 is TGCAGCGTCCGGACTGCAAACTACGAGCAGTACTTC.

The chain uses TRBV7-2 and TRBJ1-2, with 7 bases matching TRBD1. Trimming cost V 3 bases and J 3 bases; bases outside gene matches: 1. Germline CDR1 SGHTA, CDR2 FQGNSA. This CDR3 region has 13 residues. In nucleotides, the CDR3 is TGTGCCAGCAGCTTCGACAGGGACTATGGCTACACCTTC. Translated, it gives CASSFDRDYGYTF.

The chain joins TRBV19 to TRBJ2-3, with 8 bases that match TRBD1. Per germline, CDR1 LNHDA and CDR2 SQIVND (reference sequence). CDR3 length equals 15 residues. V trimming: 6 bases; J trimming: 5 bases; junction bases outside the gene matches: 10. For the CDR3, the DNA is TGTGCCAGTAGCCCTGGGACAGGACAACGAGATACGCAGTATTTT. Translated: CASSPGTGQRDTQYF.

The rearrangement joins TRBV6-6 to TRBJ2-7; D is undetermined. In germline, CDR1 is MNHNY, CDR2 SVGAGI (reference sequence). The CDR3 is made up of 12 amino acids. Trimming removed 4 bases from V and 0 bases from J, with 4 bases in between. The CDR3 coding sequence is TGTGCCAGCAGTTTATCCTCCTACGAGCAGTACTTC. It translates to CASSLSSYEQYF.

The chain combines TRBV18 with TRBJ1-3, with D uncertain. The CDR3 is 14 residues long. Trimming shortened V by 5 bases and J by 7 bases, and 15 bases separated the two germline ends. Germline assignment: CDR1 KGHSH and CDR2 LQKENI. CDR3 loop: CASSIGPTRNTIYF. DNA of the CDR3: TGTGCCAGCTCAATTGGACCTACTAGGAACACCATATATTTT.

This clone has a single count. The chain couples TRBV6-2 or TRBV6-3 to TRBJ1-2; tentatively, D is TRBD1 (5 bases). The CDR3 length is 12 residues. The ends were cut back, 6 bases at V and 7 bases at J, with 12 bases in the middle. Germline V gene lookup returns CDR1 MNHEY and CDR2 SVGEGT. CDR3 amino acids: CASSPYRSGYTF. The CDR3 DNA follows: TGTGCCAGCAGCCCCTACAGGAGTGGCTACACCTTC.

This clone was seen a single time. J is TRBJ2-5 and V is TRBV5-6; 7 bases map to TRBD1. This CDR3 has 15 residues. Germline V gives CDR1 SGHDT, CDR2 YYEEEE. After removal of 4 bases from V and 0 bases from J, the junction contained 6 bases not matched to a gene. The CDR3 here is CASSPGQADQETQYF. The CDR3 DNA reads as TGTGCCAGCAGCCCCGGACAGGCGGACCAAGAGACCCAGTACTTC. The complete variable domain, with remaining parts taken from reference TRBV5-6 and TRBJ2-5, reads DAGVTQSPTHLIKTRGQQVTLRCSPKSGHDTVSWYQQALGQGPQFIFQYYEEEERQRGNFPDRFSGHQFPNYSSELNVNALLLGDSALYLCASSPGQADQETQYFGPGTRLLVL.

The gene calls are TRBV12-5 and TRBJ2-5; D remains ambiguous. CDR1 is LGHNT and CDR2 is FRNRAP in the germline V gene. Trimming pared 5 bases from V and 3 bases from J, leaving 10 bases between. The CDR3 loop spans 13 amino acids. The CDR3 region is CASGPPYEETQYF. The CDR3 bases are TGTGCTAGTGGTCCCCCCTATGAAGAGACCCAGTACTTC.

V and J are TRBV19 and TRBJ2-1; 9 bases are a match to TRBD2. CDR1 LNHDA and CDR2 SQIVND come from the germline V gene (reference sequence). The CDR3 extends over 14 amino acids. V gave up 0 bases and J gave up 8 bases; unmatched junction bases: 2. As DNA, the CDR3 is TGTGCCAGTAGTATAGATTGGACTAGCGATGAGCAGTTCTTC. Protein product: CASSIDWTSDEQFF.

The chain couples TRBV2 to TRBJ1-1; D is possibly TRBD1 (5 bases). The germline CDR1 and CDR2 sequences are SNHLY and FYNNEI. This CDR3 region has 11 residues. The V end lost 3 bases, the J end lost 7 bases, and 6 bases lay between the germline ends. The CDR3 nucleotides read TGTGCCAGCAGTGACGACAGTGAAGCTTTCTTT. Protein product: CASSDDSEAFF.

The CDR3 loop reads CSVGISYGYTF. CDR3 DNA: TGCAGCGTTGGAATCAGCTATGGCTACACCTTC. The rearrangement links TRBV29-1 to TRBJ1-2; D not certain. The V gene lost 4 bases and the J gene lost 4 bases, with 7 bases spanning the gap. This CDR3 region has 11 residues. Germline CDR1 SQVTM, CDR2 ANQGSEA. The full variable domain, its missing parts supplied by reference TRBV29-1 and TRBJ1-2, is SAVISQKPSRDICQRGTSLTIQCQVDSQVTMMFWYRQQPGQSLTLIATANQGSEATYESGFVIDKFPISRPNLTFSTLTVSNMSPEDSSIYLCSVGISYGYTFGSGTRLTVV.

V and J are TRBV6-2 or TRBV6-3 and TRBJ2-1; 7 nucleotides agree with TRBD2. This CDR3 comprises 19 residues. V lost 5 bases, J lost 5 bases, and 21 bases stayed unmatched. CDR1 is MNHEY, CDR2 SVGEGT, per germline. The CDR3 sequence: CASSRTSPGPLLRNNEQFF. The CDR3 region has the DNA TGTGCCAGCAGTAGGACTAGTCCGGGGCCACTTCTTCGTAACAATGAGCAGTTCTTC.

The rearrangement uses TRBV2 and TRBJ1-5; D is unresolved. The V and J ends lost 7 bases and 3 bases respectively, with 10 bases between them. The CDR3 spans 13 residues. Germline CDR1 and CDR2: SNHLY and FYNNEI. This CDR3 reads CASNAEDNQPQHF. CDR3 in DNA: TGTGCCAGCAATGCGGAGGACAATCAGCCCCAGCATTTT.

In its sample, this clone was seen a few times. V gene TRBV4-3 combines with J gene TRBJ2-1, with a tentative D call TRBD1 (5 bases). Deletions cut 3 bases from V and 6 bases from J, with 12 bases between. Germline-derived CDR1 and CDR2 are LGHNA and YSLEER. There are 14 residues in the CDR3. The CDR3 DNA reads TGCGCCAGCAGCCACTTGACAGATGTCAATGAGCAGTTCTTC. Its translation: CASSHLTDVNEQFF.

The table lists this clone with a count of one. This sequence joins TRBV14 and TRBJ2-2; D gene unclear. The CDR3 spans 15 residues. The germline V and J ends were trimmed by 1 base and 1 base, with 7 bases remaining between them. Germline CDR1 SGHDN, CDR2 FVKESK. The CDR3 sequence is CASSQVSLNTGELFF. CDR3 nucleotide sequence: TGTGCCAGCAGCCAAGTCTCACTGAACACCGGGGAGCTGTTTTTT.

This clone was observed a single time. The chain has TRBV5-5 and TRBJ2-6, with a weak D call TRBD1 (5 bases). The germline gives CDR1 SGHKS, CDR2 YYEKEE (reference sequence). The V end was cut by 4 bases, the J end by 0 bases, with 17 bases between. The CDR3 is 18 amino acids. The CDR3 DNA is TGTGCCAGCAGCCCACACCGGACAACTATCTCTGGGGCCAACGTCCTGACTTTC. The encoded protein is CASSPHRTTISGANVLTF. Combining the CDR3 with reference TRBV5-5 and TRBJ2-6 gives the whole variable domain DAGVTQSPTHLIKTRGQQVTLRCSPISGHKSVSWYQQVLGQGPQFIFQYYEKEERGRGNFPDRFSARQFPNYSSELNVNALLLGDSALYLCASSPHRTTISGANVLTFGAGSRLTVL.